The rows below give T cell receptor beta chains drawn from one sample of a study of Ad26.COV2.S vaccination and SARS-CoV-2 variants. Sequenced by immunoSEQ multiplex PCR; TCRdb stores in-frame clones only, minus some. The sample has about 350,000 clones, about nine tenths seen once; the top ten hold 6.4%. The material sequenced was peripheral blood, taken in a trial of Ad26.COV2.S vaccine versus placebo. Source of these receptors: a person between 18 and 60 years old who received the Ad26.COV2.S COVID-19 vaccine or a placebo. Each CDR3 is given with its conserved first and last residue. D genes are given only for firm matches. Not all rows give a size; the values are once, few, many and, for expanded clones, a class.

length: 13; J: TRBJ1-1; D: .; size: .; V: TRBV4-3; DNA: TGCGCCAGCAGCTGGGATAGGGGCCGGGGAGCTTTCTTT; CDR3: CASSWDRGRGAFF
length: 13; J: TRBJ2-7; D: .; size: .; V: TRBV3-1/TRBV3-2; DNA: TGTGCCAGCAGCCATAGGCAAGCCTACGAGCAGTACTTC; CDR3: CASSHRQAYEQYF
length: 13; J: TRBJ1-2; D: .; size: .; V: TRBV3-1/TRBV3-2; DNA: TGTGCCAGCAGTCCACAGGGAAACTATGGCTACACCTTC; CDR3: CASSPQGNYGYTF
length: 14; J: TRBJ2-7; D: TRBD1; size: once; V: TRBV9; DNA: TGTGCCAGCAGCCCTAGACAGGGGTCCTACGAGCAGTACTTC; CDR3: CASSPRQGSYEQYF
length: 15; J: TRBJ2-1; D: .; size: once; V: TRBV6-5; DNA: TGTGCCAGCAGTTACCCCACCCAGGGACTCAATGAGCAGTTCTTC; CDR3: CASSYPTQGLNEQFF
length: 15; J: TRBJ2-7; D: .; size: once; V: TRBV7-9; DNA: TGTGCCAGCAGCTTAGGTCCTCTTACCTCCTACGAGCAGTACTTC; CDR3: CASSLGPLTSYEQYF
length: 13; J: TRBJ1-6; D: .; size: .; V: TRBV29-1; DNA: TGCAGCGTTGGGACAACTAGAGGTTCACCCCTCCACTTT; CDR3: CSVGTTRGSPLHF
length: 14; J: TRBJ1-2; D: .; size: .; V: TRBV2; DNA: TGTGCCAGCAGCATTTTCTCCGGGGACTATGGCTACACCTTC; CDR3: CASSIFSGDYGYTF
length: 12; J: TRBJ2-7; D: .; size: .; V: TRBV5-1; DNA: TGCGCCAGCAGCCCAGGACAGTTCGAGCAGTACTTC; CDR3: CASSPGQFEQYF
length: 13; J: TRBJ2-3; D: .; size: many; V: TRBV14; DNA: TGTGCCAGCAGCCAAAGGTATACAGATACGCAGTATTTT; CDR3: CASSQRYTDTQYF
length: 12; J: TRBJ1-1; D: .; size: .; V: TRBV5-5; DNA: TGTGCCAGCAGCCCCCTTAACTCTGAAGCTTTCTTT; CDR3: CASSPLNSEAFF
length: 14; J: TRBJ2-7; D: TRBD1; size: .; V: TRBV28; DNA: TGTGCCATTTCACCGGGACAGGGTCCATACGAGCAGTACTTC; CDR3: CAISPGQGPYEQYF
length: 14; J: TRBJ1-1; D: .; size: .; V: TRBV9; DNA: TGTGCCAGCAGCGTAAGTCCACATGACACTGAAGCTTTCTTT; CDR3: CASSVSPHDTEAFF
length: 16; J: TRBJ2-3; D: .; size: .; V: TRBV18; DNA: TGTGCCAGCTCACCCCTCTTTCGGACAGAGGTAGATACGCAGTATTTT; CDR3: CASSPLFRTEVDTQYF
length: 14; J: TRBJ2-2; D: TRBD1; size: .; V: TRBV28; DNA: TGTGCCAGCAGTCCGACAGGGTTGAACGGGGAGCTGTTTTTT; CDR3: CASSPTGLNGELFF
length: 15; J: TRBJ1-1; D: .; size: .; V: TRBV5-1; DNA: TGCGCCAGCAGCCCCCGGGCGGATCTGAACACTGAAGCTTTCTTT; CDR3: CASSPRADLNTEAFF
length: 17; J: TRBJ1-5; D: .; size: .; V: TRBV19; DNA: TGTGCCAGTAGTATTCCCTCGGGACCCCGATTCGGTCAGCCCCAGCATTTT; CDR3: CASSIPSGPRFGQPQHF
length: 16; J: TRBJ2-1; D: .; size: .; V: TRBV6-2/TRBV6-3; DNA: TGTGCCAGCAGTTACTCGGCTAACCCCACCTTCAATGAGCAGTTCTTC; CDR3: CASSYSANPTFNEQFF
length: 13; J: TRBJ1-1; D: .; size: .; V: TRBV2; DNA: TGTGCCAGCAGTGGGGCCCCAGACGGTGAAGCTTTCTTT; CDR3: CASSGAPDGEAFF
length: 15; J: TRBJ2-7; D: TRBD2; size: .; V: TRBV10-3; DNA: TGTGCCATCAGCGGGACTAGCGGTCACTCCTACGAGCAGTACTTC; CDR3: CAISGTSGHSYEQYF
length: 19; J: TRBJ2-1; D: TRBD2; size: .; V: TRBV27; DNA: TGTGCCAGCAGTCTTCGGACTAGCGGGGGCAAATTCTCCTACAATGAGCAGTTCTTC; CDR3: CASSLRTSGGKFSYNEQFF
length: 11; J: TRBJ1-1; D: .; size: .; V: TRBV5-1; DNA: TGCGCCAGCAGCTCCCATGATGAAGCTTTCTTT; CDR3: CASSSHDEAFF
length: 19; J: TRBJ2-2; D: .; size: once; V: TRBV7-2; DNA: TGTGCCAGCAGCTTCGCGGGAATAATACGGCGGGAGAACACCGGGGAGCTGTTTTTT; CDR3: CASSFAGIIRRENTGELFF
length: 16; J: TRBJ1-5; D: .; size: .; V: TRBV13; DNA: TGTGCCAGCAGCTTAGGGGGGGCGTTGGGCAATCAGCCCCAGCATTTT; CDR3: CASSLGGALGNQPQHF
length: 11; J: TRBJ1-2; D: .; size: .; V: TRBV19; DNA: TGTGCCAGTAGTATAAGGCTTGGCTACACCTTC; CDR3: CASSIRLGYTF
length: 14; J: TRBJ2-7; D: TRBD1; size: .; V: TRBV29-1; DNA: TGCAGCGTTGCAACAGGGGGCGCGGGTTACGAGCAGTACTTC; CDR3: CSVATGGAGYEQYF
length: 15; J: TRBJ1-5; D: .; size: .; V: TRBV5-6; DNA: TGTGCCAGCAGCTTGGGACCGACCCAAGATCAGCCCCAGCATTTT; CDR3: CASSLGPTQDQPQHF
length: 13; J: TRBJ1-2; D: .; size: .; V: TRBV18; DNA: TGTGCCAGCTCACCTAGTCAAACATATGGCTACACCTTC; CDR3: CASSPSQTYGYTF
length: 11; J: TRBJ2-1; D: .; size: .; V: TRBV27; DNA: TGTGCCAGCAGTTTGGGGGATGAGCAGTTCTTC; CDR3: CASSLGDEQFF
length: 14; J: TRBJ2-3; D: .; size: .; V: TRBV5-4; DNA: TGTGCCAGCAGCCCGAGGGCTGAGTTAGGTACGCAGTATTTT; CDR3: CASSPRAELGTQYF
length: 15; J: TRBJ2-6; D: .; size: once; V: TRBV30; DNA: TGTGCCTGGAATCAGGGGAGCTCTGGGGCCAACGTCCTGACTTTC; CDR3: CAWNQGSSGANVLTF
length: 14; J: TRBJ2-7; D: TRBD1; size: .; V: TRBV7-9; DNA: TGTGCCAGCAGCACGCCGGGACAGAGGTACGAGCAGTACTTC; CDR3: CASSTPGQRYEQYF
length: 16; J: TRBJ1-2; D: TRBD1; size: .; V: TRBV4-2; DNA: TGTGCCAGCAGCCAAGATCGAAGGGACAGAGGCTATGGCTACACCTTC; CDR3: CASSQDRRDRGYGYTF
length: 17; J: TRBJ1-3; D: .; size: .; V: TRBV7-2; DNA: TGTGCCAGCAGCTTACTTCGAGGGGCCGACTCTGGAAACACCATATATTTT; CDR3: CASSLLRGADSGNTIYF
length: 15; J: TRBJ2-2; D: .; size: .; V: TRBV2; DNA: TGTGCCAGCAGTGAATTAAGGCACCTGCCCGGGGAGCTGTTTTTT; CDR3: CASSELRHLPGELFF
length: 18; J: TRBJ1-3; D: .; size: .; V: TRBV19; DNA: TGTGCCAGGAGTATAGGGGAGGGGGGCCTTACCAAAGCAAACACCATATATTTT; CDR3: CARSIGEGGLTKANTIYF
length: 13; J: TRBJ1-1; D: .; size: once; V: TRBV11-2; DNA: TGTGCCAGCAGTACAAGGGGGAACACTGAAGCTTTCTTT; CDR3: CASSTRGNTEAFF
length: 14; J: TRBJ1-5; D: .; size: .; V: TRBV29-1; DNA: TGCAGCGTCGAAACAGGGTTTGGCAATCAGCCCCAGCATTTT; CDR3: CSVETGFGNQPQHF
length: 16; J: TRBJ2-5; D: TRBD2; size: .; V: TRBV5-6; DNA: TGTGCCAGCAGCCTACCTCCCCGGACTAGCGGGGAGACCCAGTACTTC; CDR3: CASSLPPRTSGETQYF
length: 17; J: TRBJ2-3; D: TRBD2; size: .; V: TRBV7-3; DNA: TGTGCCAGCAGCGAAGGGACTAGTAGGTACCCCACAGATACGCAGTATTTT; CDR3: CASSEGTSRYPTDTQYF
length: 15; J: TRBJ1-1; D: TRBD1; size: once; V: TRBV27; DNA: TGTGCCAGCAGTCGTGAGACAGGGTGGGGCACTGAAGCTTTCTTT; CDR3: CASSRETGWGTEAFF
length: 16; J: TRBJ2-2; D: TRBD2; size: .; V: TRBV7-3; DNA: TGTGCCAGCAGCTCCGGACTAGCGGGAGCGTCCGGGGAGCTGTTTTTT; CDR3: CASSSGLAGASGELFF
length: 15; J: TRBJ2-1; D: .; size: .; V: TRBV28; DNA: TGTGCCAGCAGCCTCGGCAGGGGAGCCTACAATGAGCAGTTCTTC; CDR3: CASSLGRGAYNEQFF
length: 9; J: TRBJ1-5; D: .; size: few; V: TRBV28; DNA: TGTGCCAGCAGTCAGCCCCAGCATTTT; CDR3: CASSQPQHF
length: 14; J: TRBJ2-3; D: TRBD1; size: .; V: TRBV30; DNA: TGTGCCTGGGGGACAGGGGGGTACGCAGATACGCAGTATTTT; CDR3: CAWGTGGYADTQYF
length: 16; J: TRBJ1-6; D: .; size: once; V: TRBV27; DNA: TGTGCCAGCAGTTTTGACAGAAGTCCCTATAATTCACCCCTCCACTTT; CDR3: CASSFDRSPYNSPLHF
length: 15; J: TRBJ2-1; D: TRBD1; size: .; V: TRBV3-1/TRBV3-2; DNA: TGTGCCAGCAGCCAGTACCGGGACAGGGGCGATGAGCAGTTCTTC; CDR3: CASSQYRDRGDEQFF
length: 17; J: TRBJ1-5; D: .; size: .; V: TRBV7-2; DNA: TGTGCCAGCAGCTTAGCCACAGGGAATCTGGGCAATCAGCCCCAGCATTTT; CDR3: CASSLATGNLGNQPQHF
length: 15; J: TRBJ2-7; D: TRBD1; size: .; V: TRBV7-2; DNA: TGTGCCAGCAGTCCCAGGGGGCCTACTGCCTACGAGCAGTACTTC; CDR3: CASSPRGPTAYEQYF
length: 13; J: TRBJ1-5; D: .; size: .; V: TRBV19; DNA: TGTGCCAGTAGTGCAACTAGCAATCAGCCCCAGCATTTT; CDR3: CASSATSNQPQHF
length: 18; J: TRBJ1-2; D: .; size: .; V: TRBV18; DNA: TGTGCCAGCTCACTCGACATGGCAGGGACGGCCTCGAGGTATGGCTACACCTTC; CDR3: CASSLDMAGTASRYGYTF
length: 13; J: TRBJ2-2; D: .; size: few; V: TRBV7-3; DNA: TGTGCCAGCAGCTTACCAGGATCCGGGGAGCTGTTTTTT; CDR3: CASSLPGSGELFF
length: 15; J: TRBJ2-6; D: .; size: .; V: TRBV19; DNA: TGTGCCAGTAGTATTAGGAGTAACGGGGCCAACGTCCTGACTTTC; CDR3: CASSIRSNGANVLTF
length: 13; J: TRBJ2-5; D: TRBD2; size: .; V: TRBV28; DNA: TGTGCCAGCAGCACTGCGGGAGCAGAGACCCAGTACTTC; CDR3: CASSTAGAETQYF
length: 15; J: TRBJ1-1; D: TRBD1; size: .; V: TRBV10-3; DNA: TGTGCCAGCTTTCTCGGACAGGGGCATCCTAATGAAGCTTTCTTT; CDR3: CASFLGQGHPNEAFF